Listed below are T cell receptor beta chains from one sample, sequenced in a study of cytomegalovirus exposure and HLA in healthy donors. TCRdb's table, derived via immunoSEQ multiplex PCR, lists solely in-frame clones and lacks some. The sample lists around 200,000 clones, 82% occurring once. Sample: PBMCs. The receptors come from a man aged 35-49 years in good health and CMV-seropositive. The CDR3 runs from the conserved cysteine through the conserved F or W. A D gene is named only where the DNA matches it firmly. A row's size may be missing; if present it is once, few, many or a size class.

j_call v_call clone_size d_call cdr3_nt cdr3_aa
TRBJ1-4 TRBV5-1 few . TGCGCCAGCAGCTTGGGCCAGGGGAGAGGTGAAAAACTGTTTTTT CASSLGQGRGEKLFF
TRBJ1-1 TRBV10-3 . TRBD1 TGTGCCATCAGTGACCGGGGACAGGGGTATACTGAAGCTTTCTTT CAISDRGQGYTEAFF
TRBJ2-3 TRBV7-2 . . TGTGCCAGCAGCGGCGGTAGCACAGATACGCAGTATTTT CASSGGSTDTQYF
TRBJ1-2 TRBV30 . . TGTGCCTCCGCGACGGGTGGGAACTATGGCTACACCTTC CASATGGNYGYTF
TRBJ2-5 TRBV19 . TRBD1 TGTGCCAGTAGTATAGATCCTCAGGGGGCGCAGGAGACCCAGTACTTC CASSIDPQGAQETQYF
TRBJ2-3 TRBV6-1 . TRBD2 TGTGCCAGCAATCCCCGGGACTACCGCACAGATACGCAGTATTTT CASNPRDYRTDTQYF
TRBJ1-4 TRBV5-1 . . TGCGCCAGCAGCCGTCGGGGTGAGGCGACTAATGAAAAACTGTTTTTT CASSRRGEATNEKLFF
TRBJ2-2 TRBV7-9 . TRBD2 TGTGCCAGCAGCTTAGGACGACTAGCGGGAGACACCGGGGAGCTGTTTTTT CASSLGRLAGDTGELFF
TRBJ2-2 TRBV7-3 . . TGTGCCAGCAGCTCCAGCGGCGGGGAGCTGTTTTTT CASSSSGGELFF
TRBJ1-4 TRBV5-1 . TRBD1 TGCGCCAGCAGCTTGGGACAGGGCGCAACTAATGAAAAACTGTTTTTT CASSLGQGATNEKLFF
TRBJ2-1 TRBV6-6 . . TGTGCCAGCAGTTACTCAGGGGGGGGTGAGCAGTTCTTC CASSYSGGGEQFF
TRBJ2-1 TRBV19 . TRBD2 TGTGCCAGTAGTATAGGACTAGCGGGATCCTACAATGAGCAGTTCTTC CASSIGLAGSYNEQFF
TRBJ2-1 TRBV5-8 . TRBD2 TGTGCCAGCAGCTTGGGAGGCGGGAGGGAAGATGAGCAGTTCTTC CASSLGGGREDEQFF
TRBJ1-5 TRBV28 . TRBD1 TGTGCCAGCAGTTGGGGACAGGGGGCGAATCAGCCCCAGCATTTT CASSWGQGANQPQHF
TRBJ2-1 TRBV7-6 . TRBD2 TGTGCCAGCAACCTAGGGACTAGCGGGAGGGGCGATGAGCAGTTCTTC CASNLGTSGRGDEQFF
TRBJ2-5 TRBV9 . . TGTGCCAGCTCCGAACGGGGGGCTCTGGAGACCCAGTACTTC CASSERGALETQYF
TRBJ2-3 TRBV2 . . TGTGCCAGCAGTGAAGCGGGAGGAGATACGCAGTATTTT CASSEAGGDTQYF
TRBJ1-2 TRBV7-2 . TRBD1 TGTGCCAGCAGCTCCAGGACAGGGCGCGGCTACACCTTC CASSSRTGRGYTF
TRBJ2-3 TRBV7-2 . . TGTGCCAGCAGCTTAGCGTACAGGGAGACAGATACGCAGTATTTT CASSLAYRETDTQYF
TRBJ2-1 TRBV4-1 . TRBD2 TGCGCCAGCAGCCAAGAATCCGGGACTAGCGGGAGTTCTTACAATGAGCAGTTCTTC CASSQESGTSGSSYNEQFF
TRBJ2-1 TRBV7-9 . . TGTGCCAGCAGAAACCAGGGTGAGCAGTTCTTC CASRNQGEQFF
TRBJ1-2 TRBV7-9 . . TGTGCCAGCAGCTTAGGGCCCAGCTATGGCTACACCTTC CASSLGPSYGYTF
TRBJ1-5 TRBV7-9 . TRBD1 TGTGCCAGCAGCGGGACAGGGGGTCATCAGCCCCAGCATTTT CASSGTGGHQPQHF
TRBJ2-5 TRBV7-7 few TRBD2 TGTGCCAGCAGCATTAGCGGGAACCAAGAGACCCAGTACTTC CASSISGNQETQYF
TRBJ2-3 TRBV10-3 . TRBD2 TGTGCCATCAGTGAGTCGGGGCGGGGACTAGGGAGCACAGATACGCAGTATTTT CAISESGRGLGSTDTQYF
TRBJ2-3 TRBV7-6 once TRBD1 TGTGCCAGCAGCTTGGGACAGGGGGCGTATACGCAGTATTTT CASSLGQGAYTQYF
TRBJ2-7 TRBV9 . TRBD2 TGTGCCAGCAGCGTCACGGGGGGGTACGAGCAGTACTTC CASSVTGGYEQYF
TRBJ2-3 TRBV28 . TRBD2 TGTGCCAGCCCCCCTCGGGGGCTAGCGGGGGCCACAGATACGCAGTATTTT CASPPRGLAGATDTQYF
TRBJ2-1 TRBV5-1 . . TGCGCCAGCAGCTCCTCCGGGACAGAGCAGTTCTTC CASSSSGTEQFF
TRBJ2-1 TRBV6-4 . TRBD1 TGTGCCAGCAGTGAACAGGGGCTACCCTACAATGAGCAGTTCTTC CASSEQGLPYNEQFF
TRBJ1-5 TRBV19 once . TGTGCCAGTAGTCTTGAACAGGTGGTCAATCAGCCCCAGCATTTT CASSLEQVVNQPQHF
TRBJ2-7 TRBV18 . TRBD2 TGTGCCAGCTCACCAACCGGACTAGCGGGAGCCTACGAGCAGTACTTC CASSPTGLAGAYEQYF
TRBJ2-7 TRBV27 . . TGTGCCAGCAGTTCTCAACTAGTTGGCTACGAGCAGTACTTC CASSSQLVGYEQYF
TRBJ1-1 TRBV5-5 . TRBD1 TGTGCCAGCAGCGTAACAGGGGGCACTGAAGCTTTCTTT CASSVTGGTEAFF
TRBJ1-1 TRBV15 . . TGTGCCACCAGCAGGGAGGGTTTGAACACTGAAGCTTTCTTT CATSREGLNTEAFF
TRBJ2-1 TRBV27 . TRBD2 TGTGCCAGCAGACCCGGGGCGGGAGGGGTATGGGCCGTCTATGAGCAGTTCTTC CASRPGAGGVWAVYEQFF
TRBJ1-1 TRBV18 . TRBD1 TGTGCCAGCTCACTTACCCCAGCCGGGACAGGGTCGGCATCACGACCTGAAGCTTTCTTT CASSLTPAGTGSASRPEAFF
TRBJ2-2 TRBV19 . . TGTGCCAGTAGTATGACAGGCCAGGGCACCGGGGAGCTGTTTTTT CASSMTGQGTGELFF
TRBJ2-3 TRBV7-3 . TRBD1 TGTGCCAGCAGCTTATGGGGACAGGGCACAGATACGCAGTATTTT CASSLWGQGTDTQYF
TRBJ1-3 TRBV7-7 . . TGTGCCAGCAGCTTAGCGTGGGGGGCTGGAAACACCATATATTTT CASSLAWGAGNTIYF
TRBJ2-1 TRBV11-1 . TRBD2 TGTGCCAGCAGCTTGGGGGTGAATAGCGGGAGTGCCTACAATGAGCAGTTCTTC CASSLGVNSGSAYNEQFF